The clone carrying this TCR beta chain was seen more than once but under ten times. The antigen remains unidentified. A clone one base away is much larger, so this may be a read error. This sample is part of a study of read filtering for tumor transcriptome and immune sequencing. Across the study: Mean patient age was approximately 66 years, range roughly 40 to 80; approximately 18 male, around 15 female. About 8 patients were R-ISS I, approximately 15 were R-ISS II, six or seven were R-ISS III. After DNase treatment, RNA was made into whole-transcriptome libraries.

Germline CDR1 and CDR2: LNHDA and SQIVND (reference sequence). V dropped 3 bases and J dropped 0 bases, with 12 bases sitting between them. There are 15 residues in the CDR3. Overall study results and limits: RNA-seq captured clonotypes less deeply and reliably than IR-seq.

From around 0.4 ug of RNA, a library with molecular barcoded alpha/delta and beta/gamma adaptors was made. TCRdb independently ran MiXCR on the reads; one entry per CDR3 protein. The sample has around 29,000 distinct CDR3 sequences, approximately 15% seen once. The chain employs TRBV19 and TRBJ2-7; tentatively, D is TRBD2 (6 bases). The clonotype was recovered from a donor at least 40 years old with multiple myeloma. The source material was a population of CD138-negative cells sorted from bone marrow. CDR3 DNA sequence: TGTGCCAGTAGTATCGGGAGCGTCAGCTCCTACGAGCAGTACTTC. It codes for CASSIGSVSSYEQYF.